This T cell receptor (beta chain) was obtained from a study of shared clonotypes between healthy human individuals. Study findings and constraints: Generally, naive subsets came out with larger estimated richness than memory subsets. A handful of donors shared about 5% of their naive CD4 clonotypes. Rarefaction demonstrated incomplete sorted-subset sequencing despite large depth. Sequencing depth was expected to affect clonotype sharing among donors.

Positively selected for CCR7, the CD45RO-negative cells used as naive CD8 cells excluded terminally differentiated effector memory CD45RA+ cells. Measured with immunoSEQ multiplex PCR; TCRdb has only the in-frame clones, and not every one. The data hold some 1,900,000 clones, with around 96% observed a single time. A note on this clone: Its antigen is still unknown. At the DNA level, this CDR3 is encoded by other sequences in the same sample as well.

The V end was cut by 5 bases, the J end by 7 bases, with 12 bases between. The CDR3 spans 13 residues. Germline-derived CDR1 and CDR2 are MDHEN and SYDVKM. The sequence was collected from a man aged 18 to 30 in good health. V is TRBV28 and J is TRBJ1-5; D is unresolved. Sequenced: naive CD8+ T cells sorted from blood. As DNA, the CDR3 is TGTGCCAGCAGTCTCCTCGGTACCCAGCCCCAGCATTTT. Its translation is CASSLLGTQPQHF. Full variable domain (missing parts from reference TRBV28 and TRBJ1-5): DVKVTQSSRYLVKRTGEKVFLECVQDMDHENMFWYRQDPGLGLRLIYFSYDVKMKEKGDIPEGYSVSREKKERFSLILESASTNQTSMYLCASSLLGTQPQHFGDGTRLSIL.